This T cell receptor beta chain was found in a study of cytomegalovirus exposure and HLA in healthy donors. J gave up 8 bases and V 2 bases, and 5 bases lay outside the gene matches. The CDR3 loop spans 14 amino acids. CDR1 MDHEN and CDR2 SYDVKM come from the germline V gene. PCR involved 60 Vbeta and 13 Jbeta primers. Measured with immunoSEQ multiplex PCR; TCRdb has only the in-frame clones, and not every one. The sample shows about 58,000 clones, and over 2% sits with its ten largest clones. The chain carries TRBV28 and TRBJ2-1; 8 positions match TRBD2. Input material: PBMCs. The TCR was taken from a woman between 18 and 29 years old in good health and CMV-seronegative. CDR3 coding DNA: TGTGCCAGCAGTTTACCCGGGAGGGCCGATGAGCAGTTCTTC. Its protein product is CASSLPGRADEQFF.